These 4 T cell receptor beta chains were sequenced from one sample in a study of blood T cell repertoires in COVID-19 (dated by TCRdb to 2020 to 2022). Receptors were amplified or captured by the immunoSEQ multiplex PCR assay. TCRdb mirrors the immuneACCESS table, restricted to in-frame sequences. Some clones are absent from its copies; in checked studies, under half trace to an unresolved V gene, and the reason for the others is unknown. The sample table shows 200,000 to 250,000 clones, and 80% to 85% are seen once. Roughly 21% of the sample belongs to the ten largest clones. What was sequenced was peripheral blood. These receptors all stem from a man aged 25 to 45 with active or convalescent COVID-19.

The rearrangement uses TRBV7-9 and TRBJ2-7, with D possibly matching TRBD2 (6 bases). Per the germline V gene, CDR1 is SEHNR and CDR2 is FQNEAQ (reference sequence). The CDR3 is made up of 16 amino acids. V was cut by 2 bases and J by 2 bases, with 16 bases left in between. The chain's CDR3 is CASSLSGTQRTYEQYF. CDR3 nucleotide sequence: TGTGCCAGCAGCTTATCCGGGACTCAAAGAACCTACGAGCAGTACTTC.

This chain uses TRBV7-2 with TRBJ1-6; perhaps TRBD1 as D (5 bases). Deletions cut 5 bases from V and 1 base from J, with 6 bases between. This CDR3 region has 14 residues. In germline, CDR1 is SGHTA, CDR2 FQGNSA. The CDR3 DNA reads as TGTGCCAGCAGCCGGGGGTCCTATAATTCACCCCTCCACTTT. Amino acids: CASSRGSYNSPLHF.

This chain links TRBV7-9 with TRBJ2-7, with TRBD2 as a possible D gene (5 bases). This CDR3 spans 16 amino acids. Trimming shortened V by 1 base and J by 2 bases, and 15 bases separated the two germline ends. Germline lookup yields CDR1 SEHNR and CDR2 FQNEAQ (reference sequence). As DNA, the CDR3 is TGTGCCAGCAGCTTAGGGGCGGGTCCCCTACCCTACGAGCAGTACTTC. Amino acids: CASSLGAGPLPYEQYF.

J is TRBJ1-2 and V is TRBV6-1; D ambiguous. CDR1 is MNHNS, CDR2 SASEGT, per germline. The V end lost 0 bases, the J end lost 2 bases, and 16 bases lay between the germline ends. This CDR3 has 17 residues. CDR3 nucleotide sequence: TGTGCCAGCAGTGAAGCGCTTCGGGGTGGCTCAAACTATGGCTACACCTTC. This translates into CASSEALRGGSNYGYTF.